This section outlines one TCR beta chain sequence together with its context. The target antigen is unknown. The CDR3 goes on 3 residues after the read ends, and that part is filled in from the germline J gene. CDR1 is SGHDT, CDR2 YYEEEE, per germline. CDR3 size: 15 residues. The data were obtained in a study of T cell clonality in common variable immunodeficiency. Study-wide results and caveats: Shared TCRbeta clones were fewer between CVID subjects than controls. Fewer deletions and N-nucleotide insertions were reportedly seen in common variable immunodeficiency TCR beta sequences.

Produced via immunoSEQ multiplex PCR; TCRdb's table is partial and in-frame only. The specimen has tens of thousands of clones, none found just once. The receptor comes from a person aged 18 to 75 in good health. Sequencing input: peripheral blood mononuclear cells. The chain joins TRBV5-6 to TRBJ2-3; 7 bases fit TRBD1. The CDR3 sequence is CASSLGQGVNQPQYF. The part of the CDR3 DNA that was read is TGTGCCAGCAGCTTGGGGCAGGGGGTGAATCAGCCG.